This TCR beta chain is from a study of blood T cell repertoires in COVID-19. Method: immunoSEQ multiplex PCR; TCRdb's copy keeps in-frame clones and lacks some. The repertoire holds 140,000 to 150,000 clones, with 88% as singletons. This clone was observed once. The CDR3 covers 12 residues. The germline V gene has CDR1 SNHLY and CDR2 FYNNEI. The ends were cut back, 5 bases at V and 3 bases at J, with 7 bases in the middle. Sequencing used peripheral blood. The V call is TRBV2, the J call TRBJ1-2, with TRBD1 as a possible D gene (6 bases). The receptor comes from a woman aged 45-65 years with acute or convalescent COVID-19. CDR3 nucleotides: TGTGCCAGCAGTCACAGGGACTATGGCTACACCTTC. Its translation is CASSHRDYGYTF.